The entry that follows covers one T cell receptor (beta chain) sequence. Its antigen is as yet unknown. These data are taken from a study of shared clonotypes between healthy human individuals. Study information: Plates per donor: three CD4 naive, three CD4 memory, two CD8 naive, one CD8 memory. Study results and caveats: It was anticipated that sequencing depth would influence how many clonotypes donors shared.

Per the germline V gene, CDR1 is SNHLY and CDR2 is FYNNEI. Trimming shortened V by 7 bases and J by 7 bases, and 7 bases separated the two germline ends. The CDR3 totals 11 residues. Several immunoSEQ plates held equal portions of the genomic DNA taken from each subset. Repertoires were generated with immunoSEQ multiplex PCR, while TCRdb's copy carries only in-frame clones and drops some. The profile covers about 2,200,000 clones, with approximately 94% appearing a single time and around 1.7% taken by the ten largest. As defined, naive CD8 cells were CD45RO-negative and positively selected for CCR7, with terminally differentiated effector memory CD45RA+ cells excluded. Donors included only healthy HIV-negative adults lacking recent acute infections or vaccinations.

The sample consisted of naive CD8+ T cells from PBMCs. This TCR was sampled from a young man in good health. Some clones in this sample may be carry-over from other donors' samples. V gene TRBV2 combines with J gene TRBJ1-4; D is perhaps TRBD1 (5 bases). CDR3 nucleotide sequence: TGTGCCAGCACGGGGGGTGAAAAACTGTTTTTT. This codes for CASTGGEKLFF.